Below are 26 T cell receptor beta chains sequenced from a single sample in a study of CD8 T cells in ankylosing spondylitis (dated by TCRdb to about 2017). Findings and caveats that apply to the study as a whole: Blood from ankylosing spondylitis patients appeared to be characterized by a TCR beta motif composed of 7 to 9 highly homologous amino acid variants.

These receptors have no known antigen. Libraries were constructed by 5' RACE. The run used an Illumina HiSeq 2500. TCRdb trimmed the raw reads at Q25, called clones with MiXCR and kept productive beta chains. Rows with a matching CDR3 protein are joined into one entry that keeps the most common DNA and genes. This sample holds about 800,000 distinct CDR3 sequences; about 10% were observed only once. Jointly, the top ten make up 0.51% of the sample. The specimen was blood, either unsorted or a sorted T cell fraction (not recorded which). All receptors come from a male donor with ankylosing spondylitis.

The V gene is TRBV4-3, the J gene TRBJ2-7; no definite D call. Germline V CDR1 and CDR2: LGHNA, YSLEER. The V end was cut by 4 bases, the J end by 2 bases, with 12 bases between. CDR3 length equals 14 residues. The CDR3 reads CASSLETNTYEQYF. CDR3 in DNA: TGCGCCAGCAGCCTTGAGACGAATACCTACGAGCAGTACTTC.

This chain joins TRBV9 and TRBJ2-1, with D tentatively TRBD2 (5 bases). From germline, CDR1 is SGDLS and CDR2 YYNGEE. There are 16 residues in the CDR3. The germline V and J ends were trimmed by 4 bases and 3 bases, with 17 bases remaining between them. The chain's CDR3 is CASSPGRGSLYNEQFF. CDR3 nucleotides: TGTGCCAGCAGCCCAGGACGGGGAAGCCTCTACAATGAGCAGTTCTTC.

In DNA form, the CDR3 reads TGTGCCAGCAGCCTAAACCCCGGGACCTTAGTCGGGGAGCTGTTTTTT. Its translation is CASSLNPGTLVGELFF. V usage is TRBV5-5 and J usage is TRBJ2-2; D is possibly TRBD1 or TRBD2 (5 bases each). Germline V gene data show CDR1 as SGHKS and CDR2 as YYEKEE (reference sequence). The CDR3 sequence is 16 residues long. Trimming left V 4 bases short and J 7 bases short, with 20 bases between.

The rearrangement links TRBV25-1 to TRBJ1-1, with TRBD1 identical over 10 bases. The junction had 9 bases not matched to a gene; V was cut back by 1 base and J by 4 bases. The germline V gene has CDR1 MGHDK and CDR2 SYGVNS. The CDR3 consists of 17 residues. CDR3 nucleotides: TGTGCCAGCAGTGAATTGGGACAGGGGCGAGGGGGCACTGAAGCTTTCTTT. Amino acid sequence: CASSELGQGRGGTEAFF. The full variable domain, its missing parts supplied by reference TRBV25-1 and TRBJ1-1, is EADIYQTPRYLVIGTGKKITLECSQTMGHDKMYWYQQDPGMELHLIHYSYGVNSTEKGDLSSESTVSRIRTEHFPLTLESARPSHTSQYLCASSELGQGRGGTEAFFGQGTRLTVV.

The gene calls are TRBV20-1 and TRBJ2-1; D is undetermined. The CDR3 is 13 residues long. Germline V CDR1 and CDR2: DFQATT, SNEGSKA (reference sequence). Trimming cost V 6 bases and J 4 bases, with 13 bases left between them. The CDR3 coding sequence is TGCAGTGCCAAGCCAGACCCTTACAATGAGCAGTTCTTC. The encoded protein is CSAKPDPYNEQFF.

This clonotype came up many times. The J gene is TRBJ2-1, the V gene TRBV29-1; 8 bases align to TRBD2. J lost 0 bases, V lost 6 bases, and 13 bases had no gene match. CDR1 is SQVTM, CDR2 ANQGSEA, per germline. The CDR3 extends over 17 amino acids. Here the CDR3 DNA reads TGCAGCGTCCCAGGGGCGGGGGGTGCCCGCTCCTACAATGAGCAGTTCTTC. Protein product: CSVPGAGGARSYNEQFF.

The table lists this clonotype with many counts. At one boundary the junction diverges from the germline segment, which might be a read error. V and J are TRBV7-9 and TRBJ2-5; possible D gene TRBD2, 6 bases. Germline V gene sequence: CDR1 SEHNR, CDR2 FQNEAQ (reference sequence). CDR3 size: 11 residues. The CDR3 sequence is CASSRGETQYF. The CDR3, as DNA: TGCGCCAGCAGCCGGGGGGAGACCCAGTACTTC. Full variable domain (remainder filled in from reference TRBV7-9 and TRBJ2-5): DTGVSQNPRHKITKRGQNVTFRCDPISEHNRLYWYRQTLGQGPEFLTYFQNEAQLEKSRLLSDRFSAERPKGSFSTLEIQRTEQGDSAMYLCASSRGETQYFGPGTRLLVL.

This clonotype was counted a few times. The chain joins TRBV6-6 to TRBJ2-7; perhaps TRBD2 as D (5 bases). Trimming removed 2 bases at V and 6 bases at J, with 8 bases between. The CDR3 has 12 residues. Germline V gene sequence: CDR1 MNHNY, CDR2 SVGAGI (reference sequence). Here the CDR3 reads CASSYGGSEQYF. In DNA, the CDR3 is TGTGCCAGCAGTTACGGAGGATCCGAGCAGTACTTC.

This rearrangement joins TRBV5-1 to TRBJ2-7, with 7 bases identical to TRBD2. Trimming at V came to 4 bases and at J to 4 bases, leaving 8 bases not matched to a gene. This CDR3 region has 14 residues. Germline V gene lookup returns CDR1 SGHRS and CDR2 YFSETQ. CDR3 DNA sequence: TGCGCCAGCAGCAGCAGCGGGGCGAGATACGAGCAGTACTTC. It codes for CASSSSGARYEQYF. Complete variable domain (other parts from reference TRBV5-1 and TRBJ2-7): KAGVTQTPRYLIKTRGQQVTLSCSPISGHRSVSWYQQTPGQGLQFLFEYFSETQRNKGNFPGRFSGRQFSNSRSEMNVSTLELGDSALYLCASSSSGARYEQYFGPGTRLTVT.

This clonotype has a handful of counts. The J gene is TRBJ1-2, the V gene TRBV7-9, with D perhaps matching TRBD1 (6 bases). This CDR3 contains 14 residues. V lost 5 bases and J lost 3, with 13 bases in between. CDR1 is SEHNR, CDR2 FQNEAQ, per germline (reference sequence). This CDR3 reads CASSRPTGYYGYTF. The CDR3 bases are TGTGCCAGCAGCCGTCCGACAGGTTACTATGGCTACACCTTC.

This clonotype was seen a few times. The chain links TRBV30 to TRBJ2-5; D remains unclear. The CDR3 contains 13 residues. V was trimmed by 3 bases and J by 1 base, leaving 9 bases between them. Germline V lookup: CDR1 GTSNPN, CDR2 SVGIG (reference sequence). CDR3 nucleotide sequence: TGTGCCTGGAGCAGGAACCTCCAAGAGACCCAGTACTTC. The encoded protein is CAWSRNLQETQYF.

This clonotype was detected only a few times. The chain combines TRBV7-2 with TRBJ2-3; 8 nucleotides match TRBD2. The germline CDR1 and CDR2 sequences are SGHTA and FQGNSA. The junction had 5 bases not matched to a gene; V was cut back by 1 base and J by 5 bases. This CDR3 is 15 amino acids long. The CDR3 is CASSLGVGGGDTQYF. For the CDR3, the DNA is TGTGCCAGCAGCTTAGGGGTCGGGGGGGGAGATACGCAGTATTTT.

This clonotype was seen a handful of times. The V gene is TRBV7-2, the J gene TRBJ1-2, with D possibly being TRBD1 (5 bases). CDR1 and CDR2 (germline): SGHTA, FQGNSA. With 1 base removed from V and 0 bases from J, the gap between germline ends came to 9 bases. The CDR3 length is 15 residues. The CDR3 loop is CASSLGGLPNYGYTF. Here the CDR3 DNA reads TGTGCCAGCAGCTTAGGGGGGTTACCTAACTATGGCTACACCTTC. Looking up the rest from reference TRBV7-2 and TRBJ1-2 gives the full variable domain: GAGVSQSPSNKVTEKGKDVELRCDPISGHTALYWYRQSLGQGLEFLIYFQGNSAPDKSGLPSDRFSAERTGGSVSTLTIQRTQQEDSAVYLCASSLGGLPNYGYTFGSGTRLTVV.

This clonotype has a handful of counts. The DNA of the CDR3 is TGCGCCAGCAGCCAAGATGTACGGTACCAAGAGACCCAGTACTTC. This sequence encodes CASSQDVRYQETQYF. J is TRBJ2-5 and V is TRBV4-3; D is ambiguous. The germline V gene has CDR1 LGHNA and CDR2 YSLEER. This CDR3 is built from 15 residues. The V end was cut by 0 bases, the J end by 0 bases, with 8 bases between.

This chain joins TRBV24-1 and TRBJ1-5; D gene uncertain. This CDR3 is 12 amino acids long. The ends were cut back, 6 bases at V and 4 bases at J, with 6 bases in the middle. In germline, CDR1 is KGHDR, CDR2 SFDVKD. CDR3 amino acids: CATSTRNQPQHF. CDR3 bases: TGTGCCACCAGTACCAGAAATCAGCCCCAGCATTTT.

The chain links TRBV24-1 to TRBJ2-3; TRBD1 agrees at 8 bases. After removal of 3 bases from V and 6 bases from J, the junction contained 7 bases not matched to a gene. The germline V gene has CDR1 KGHDR and CDR2 SFDVKD. The length of the CDR3 is 15 residues. The chain's CDR3 is CATSDPGQAGDTQYF. CDR3 sequence (DNA): TGTGCCACCAGTGATCCGGGACAGGCTGGCGATACGCAGTATTTT.

This clonotype was picked up a small number of times. The CDR3 DNA sequence: TGCAGTGCTAGTTCCCGCGGGGGCGCGGCTTACAATGAGCAGTTCTTC. Translating it yields CSASSRGGAAYNEQFF. J is TRBJ2-1 and V is TRBV20-1, with a weak D call TRBD2 (7 bases). V was trimmed by 3 bases and J by 4 bases, leaving 19 bases between them. The CDR3 consists of 16 residues. Germline-derived CDR1 and CDR2 are DFQATT and SNEGSKA (reference sequence).

V is TRBV7-9 and J is TRBJ1-4, with D tentatively TRBD1 (5 bases). This CDR3 spans 15 amino acids. V lost 5 bases to trimming and J lost 3 bases, with 13 bases between them. The germline V gene encodes CDR1 SEHNR and CDR2 FQNEAQ (reference sequence). The CDR3 nucleotides are TGTGCCAGCAGCCTAACCGGGACGCCTAATGAAAAACTGTTTTTT. This sequence encodes CASSLTGTPNEKLFF.

CDR3 residues: CAISEPGLVSEQYF. CDR3 bases: TGTGCCATCAGCGAGCCGGGACTAGTGTCCGAGCAGTACTTC. The rearrangement links TRBV10-3 to TRBJ2-7; 8 positions agree with TRBD2. J lost 6 bases, V lost 6 bases, and 10 bases had no gene match. The germline V gene has CDR1 ENHRY and CDR2 SYGVKD. The CDR3 has 14 residues.

CDR3 loop: CSAPEMQMNTEAFF. CDR3 nucleotides: TGCAGTGCTCCAGAGATGCAAATGAACACTGAAGCTTTCTTT. The chain uses TRBV20-1 and TRBJ1-1; D gene unclear. CDR3 length: 14 amino acids. Per the germline V gene, CDR1 is DFQATT and CDR2 is SNEGSKA (reference sequence). The ends were cut back, 5 bases at V and 0 bases at J, with 13 bases in the middle.

The chain links TRBV4-3 to TRBJ2-1, with TRBD2 identical over 10 bases. The V gene's germline CDR1 is LGHNA and CDR2 YSLEER. V lost 0 bases, J lost 5 bases, and 7 bases stayed unmatched. The CDR3 spans 17 residues. CDR3 DNA sequence: TGCGCCAGCAGCCAAGATCTCGGAAGCGGGGGGGACAATGAGCAGTTCTTC. Translating gives CASSQDLGSGGDNEQFF.

The rearrangement uses TRBV28 and TRBJ1-1; perhaps TRBD1 as D (6 bases). The germline V gene has CDR1 MDHEN and CDR2 SYDVKM. This CDR3 is 14 amino acids long. The germline V and J ends were trimmed by 1 base and 7 bases, with 13 bases remaining between them. The CDR3 DNA reads as TGTGCCAGCAGTTTATCTGGGGGCGCCATTGAAGCTTTCTTT. It encodes CASSLSGGAIEAFF.

This clonotype was found many times. The chain joins TRBV29-1 to TRBJ2-3; D not certain. Germline CDR1 SQVTM, CDR2 ANQGSEA. The CDR3 is 12 residues long. Between the trimmed V and J ends, which lost 3 bases and 6 bases, there was a span of 10 bases. In DNA, the CDR3 is TGCAGCGTTGACCTCCCATCCGATACGCAGTATTTT. As protein: CSVDLPSDTQYF.

Here the CDR3 reads CASSFSPTGELFF. DNA for the CDR3: TGTGCCAGCAGCTTTTCTCCCACCGGGGAGCTGTTTTTT. This chain joins TRBV7-2 and TRBJ2-2; D unresolved. Germline V gene sequence: CDR1 SGHTA, CDR2 FQGNSA. The CDR3 loop spans 13 amino acids. V dropped 3 bases and J dropped 4 bases, with 6 bases sitting between them.

J is TRBJ2-7 and V is TRBV15, with D possibly TRBD2 on 5 matching bases. Trimming took off 1 base at V and 7 bases at J, with 11 bases between the two ends. The CDR3 length is 13 residues. Germline CDR1 is LNHNV and CDR2 is YYDKDF (reference sequence). The CDR3 region is CATSRVRAGEQYF. The CDR3, as DNA: TGTGCCACCAGCAGAGTAAGGGCGGGTGAGCAGTACTTC. Based on the CDR3 plus reference TRBV15 and TRBJ2-7, the full variable domain is DAMVIQNPRYQVTQFGKPVTLSCSQTLNHNVMYWYQQKSSQAPKLLFHYYDKDFNNEADTPDNFQSRRPNTSFCFLDIRSPGLGDTAMYLCATSRVRAGEQYFGPGTRLTVT.

This clonotype was counted many times. V usage is TRBV5-1 and J usage is TRBJ1-2, with TRBD1 identical over 8 bases. Germline trimming cut 2 bases from V and 4 bases from J; bases unmatched to any gene: 7. This CDR3 is 15 amino acids long. Germline CDR1 is SGHRS and CDR2 is YFSETQ. CDR3 sequence: CASSLGQGMGYGYTF. DNA of the CDR3: TGCGCCAGCAGCTTAGGACAGGGAATGGGCTATGGCTACACCTTC.